Shown below are 19 T cell receptor beta chains from a single sample sequenced in a study. Each CDR3 protein is one row after TCRdb ran MiXCR on the RT-PCR reads. In the table there are about 700,000 distinct CDR3 sequences, more than 13% of which are singletons. Material: memory CD4+ T cells from blood. The receptors were sampled from a female donor in good health, serving as a healthy control.

CDR3 bases: TGCAGTGCTCCGATTTGGAGCGGAGCCTCCTACAATGAGCAGTTCTTC. Translation: CSAPIWSGASYNEQFF. The chain couples TRBV20-1 to TRBJ2-1, with D perhaps matching TRBD2 (5 bases). CDR1 is DFQATT, CDR2 SNEGSKA, per germline (reference sequence). The CDR3 covers 16 residues. Between the trimmed V and J ends, which lost 5 bases and 0 bases, there was a span of 17 bases.

This clonotype was seen only once. The chain employs TRBV5-1 and TRBJ2-7, with 9 bases that match TRBD1. The V gene end was trimmed by 4 bases and the J gene end by 0 bases; junction bases not matched to a gene: 11. This CDR3 has 17 amino acids. CDR1 and CDR2 from the germline V gene are SGHRS and YFSETQ. The CDR3: CASSAVLGGQGSYEQYF. CDR3 sequence (DNA): TGCGCCAGCAGCGCGGTGTTGGGGGGACAGGGCTCCTACGAGCAGTACTTC.

The sample holds many counts of this clonotype. The chain is built from TRBV12-3 or TRBV12-4 and TRBJ2-2, with 7 positions matching TRBD1. V was clipped by 2 bases and J by 2 bases; unmatched bases: 2. This CDR3 spans 15 amino acids. CDR3 region: CASSLRQGNTGELFF. In nucleotides, the CDR3 is TGTGCCAGCAGTTTAAGACAGGGCAACACCGGGGAGCTGTTTTTT.

The rearrangement links TRBV6-5 to TRBJ1-1; D is perhaps TRBD1 (5 bases). V lost 7 bases, J lost 5 bases, and 14 bases lay in between. This CDR3 has 13 residues. The V gene's germline CDR1 is MNHEY and CDR2 SVGAGI. The CDR3 DNA reads as TGTGCCAGCACCGACGCCCAGGGAACTGAAGCTTTCTTT. Its translation: CASTDAQGTEAFF.

The CDR3 coding sequence is TGTGCCAGCAGCATCCGGGAGAACACTGAAGCTTTCTTT. Amino acids: CASSIRENTEAFF. The chain couples TRBV7-3 to TRBJ1-1, with D unresolved. V was trimmed by 5 bases and J by 1 base, leaving 8 bases between them. The CDR3 contains 13 residues. Germline assignment: CDR1 SGHTA and CDR2 FQGTGA. The full variable domain, in which reference TRBV7-3 and TRBJ1-1 provide the parts outside the CDR3, is GAGVSQTPSNKVTEKGKYVELRCDPISGHTALYWYRQSLGQGPEFLIYFQGTGAADDSGLPNDRFFAVRPEGSVSTLKIQRTERGDSAVYLCASSIRENTEAFFGQGTRLTVV.

This chain connects TRBV9 to TRBJ2-3, with D possibly matching TRBD2 (6 bases). Trimming shortened V by 4 bases and J by 1 base, and 16 bases separated the two germline ends. This CDR3 is built from 16 residues. Germline values: CDR1 SGDLS, CDR2 YYNGEE. The CDR3, as DNA: TGTGCCAGCAGCCCCCTCCGGGGGACTGGCACAGATACGCAGTATTTT. The encoded protein is CASSPLRGTGTDTQYF.

The chain joins TRBV9 to TRBJ2-6, with no clear D. With 0 bases removed from V and 4 bases from J, the gap between germline ends came to 2 bases. Germline CDR1 and CDR2: SGDLS and YYNGEE. The CDR3 extends over 13 amino acids. In nucleotides, the CDR3 is TGTGCCAGCAGCGTAGTCGGGGCCAACGTCCTGACTTTC. It translates to CASSVVGANVLTF.

The chain has TRBV6-6 and TRBJ2-7, with 8 positions matching TRBD2. J gave up 3 bases and V 0 bases, and 7 bases lay outside the gene matches. The CDR3 contains 16 residues. Germline values: CDR1 MNHNY, CDR2 SVGAGI (reference sequence). This CDR3 reads CASSYSMASGYYEQYF. The CDR3 bases are TGTGCCAGCAGTTACTCGATGGCTAGCGGGTACTACGAGCAGTACTTC.

This clonotype was recorded a few times. The rearrangement links TRBV5-1 to TRBJ2-3, with 10 bases that match TRBD2. Germline CDR1 and CDR2: SGHRS and YFSETQ. The ends lost 0 bases at V and 0 bases at J; junction bases unmatched: 4. This CDR3 spans 17 amino acids. CDR3 coding DNA: TGCGCCAGCAGCTTGGAGGCAGCGGGAGGGAGCACAGATACGCAGTATTTT. This gives the protein CASSLEAAGGSTDTQYF.

This clonotype was observed a handful of times. The CDR3 here is CASSLDEGGAYNEQFF. CDR3 DNA: TGCGCCAGCAGCTTGGATGAGGGGGGCGCGTACAATGAGCAGTTCTTC. The chain has TRBV5-1 and TRBJ2-1; D may be TRBD1 or TRBD2 (6 bases each). The CDR3 extends over 16 amino acids. In germline, CDR1 is SGHRS, CDR2 YFSETQ. V was shortened by 0 bases and J by 4 bases, with 14 bases between the two germline ends.

In its sample, this clonotype was seen a few times. V gene TRBV9 combines with J gene TRBJ2-7, with D maybe TRBD2 (6 bases). The ends were cut back, 4 bases at V and 5 bases at J, with 16 bases in the middle. The CDR3 sequence is 14 residues long. CDR1 SGDLS and CDR2 YYNGEE come from the germline V gene. The CDR3 sequence: CASSSRDSMNEQYF. DNA for the CDR3: TGTGCCAGCAGCTCCCGGGACTCGATGAACGAGCAGTACTTC.

This clonotype was recorded many times. V is TRBV12-3 or TRBV12-4 and J is TRBJ1-1, with a tentative D call TRBD1 (5 bases). Trimming cost V 7 bases and J 1 base, with 10 bases left between them. The CDR3 contains 13 residues. In DNA form, the CDR3 reads TGTGCCAGCAAGCTGACAGCGAACACTGAAGCTTTCTTT. Translating gives CASKLTANTEAFF.

The chain is built from TRBV4-2 and TRBJ2-3; TRBD1 aligns across 7 bases. CDR1 LGHNA and CDR2 YNFKEQ come from the germline V gene. CDR3 length equals 15 residues. V was pared by 7 bases and J by 0 bases, with 7 bases of the junction left unmatched. CDR3: CASTRDRSSTDTQYF. CDR3 in DNA: TGTGCCAGCACCCGGGACAGATCTAGCACAGATACGCAGTATTTT.

The rearrangement joins TRBV7-9 to TRBJ1-3, with TRBD1 matching 7 bases. With 5 bases clipped from V and 6 bases from J, the junction kept 4 bases outside the gene matches. Germline CDR1 and CDR2: SEHNR and FQNEAQ (reference sequence). CDR3 size: 13 residues. CDR3 DNA sequence: TGTGCCAGCAGCCTGGGACAGCAAAACACCATATATTTT. Translated: CASSLGQQNTIYF.

This clonotype was seen at least ten times. This chain links TRBV5-1 with TRBJ2-3, with D unresolved. Trimming shortened V by 0 bases and J by 4 bases, and 18 bases separated the two germline ends. The CDR3 totals 17 residues. In germline, CDR1 is SGHRS, CDR2 YFSETQ. In DNA form, the CDR3 reads TGCGCCAGCAGCTTGGGGCGAACCTTGGTATCCGCAGATACGCAGTATTTT. Amino acid sequence: CASSLGRTLVSADTQYF. The full variable domain, completed using reference TRBV5-1 and TRBJ2-3, is KAGVTQTPRYLIKTRGQQVTLSCSPISGHRSVSWYQQTPGQGLQFLFEYFSETQRNKGNFPGRFSGRQFSNSRSEMNVSTLELGDSALYLCASSLGRTLVSADTQYFGPGTRLTVL.

The genes are TRBV5-1 and TRBJ2-3; 11 bases match TRBD2. CDR1 and CDR2 (germline): SGHRS, YFSETQ. The V and J ends lost 4 bases and 5 bases, in that order; junction bases with no gene match: 9. There are 16 residues in the CDR3. The CDR3 nucleotides read TGCGCCAGCAGCAGATTAGCGGGAGGGCCCGGAGATACGCAGTATTTT. Protein: CASSRLAGGPGDTQYF.

In this sample, this clonotype turned up a few times. The chain couples TRBV3-1 to TRBJ1-1; D unclear. CDR3 length: 14 residues. Germline CDR1 and CDR2: LGHDT and YNNKEL (reference sequence). The V and J ends lost 0 bases and 2 bases respectively, with 7 bases between them. CDR3 bases: TGTGCCAGCAGCCAAGAGGTGAGCAACACTGAAGCTTTCTTT. Protein sequence: CASSQEVSNTEAFF.

This clonotype was found many times. The chain combines TRBV18 with TRBJ2-1, with 9 bases aligning to TRBD2. The CDR3 is 16 residues long. Germline V gene lookup returns CDR1 KGHSH and CDR2 LQKENI. V lost 3 bases and J lost 4; bases outside the gene matches: 7. CDR3 DNA sequence: TGTGCCAGCTCACCCGCGACTAGCGGACTATACAATGAGCAGTTCTTC. Protein product: CASSPATSGLYNEQFF. Full variable domain (rest looked up from reference TRBV18 and TRBJ2-1): NAGVMQNPRHLVRRRGQEARLRCSPMKGHSHVYWYRQLPEEGLKFMVYLQKENIIDESGMPKERFSAEFPKEGPSILRIQQVVRGDSAAYFCASSPATSGLYNEQFFGPGTRLTVL.

The gene calls are TRBV2 and TRBJ1-4; D is undetermined. CDR1 SNHLY and CDR2 FYNNEI come from the germline V gene. Trimming pared 7 bases from V and 5 bases from J, leaving 14 bases between. This CDR3 region has 14 residues. The CDR3, as DNA: TGTGCCAGCATTAACAGAGTCTTAAATGAAAAACTGTTTTTT. It specifies CASINRVLNEKLFF.